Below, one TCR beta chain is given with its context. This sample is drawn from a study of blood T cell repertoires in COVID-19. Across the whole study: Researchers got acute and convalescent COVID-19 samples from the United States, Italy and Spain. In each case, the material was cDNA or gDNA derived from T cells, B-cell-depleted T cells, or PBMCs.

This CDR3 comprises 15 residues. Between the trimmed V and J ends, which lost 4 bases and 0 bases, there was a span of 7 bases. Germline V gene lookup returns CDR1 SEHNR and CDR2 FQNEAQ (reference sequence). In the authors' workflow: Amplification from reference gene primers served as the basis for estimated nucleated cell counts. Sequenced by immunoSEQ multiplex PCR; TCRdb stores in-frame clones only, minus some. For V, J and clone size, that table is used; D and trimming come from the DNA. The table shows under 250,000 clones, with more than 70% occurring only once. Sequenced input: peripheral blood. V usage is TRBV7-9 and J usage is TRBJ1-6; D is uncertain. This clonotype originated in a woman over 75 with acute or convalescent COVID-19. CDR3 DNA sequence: TGTGCCAGCAGCTGGGCGAGCTCCTATAATTCACCCCTCCACTTT. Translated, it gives CASSWASSYNSPLHF.